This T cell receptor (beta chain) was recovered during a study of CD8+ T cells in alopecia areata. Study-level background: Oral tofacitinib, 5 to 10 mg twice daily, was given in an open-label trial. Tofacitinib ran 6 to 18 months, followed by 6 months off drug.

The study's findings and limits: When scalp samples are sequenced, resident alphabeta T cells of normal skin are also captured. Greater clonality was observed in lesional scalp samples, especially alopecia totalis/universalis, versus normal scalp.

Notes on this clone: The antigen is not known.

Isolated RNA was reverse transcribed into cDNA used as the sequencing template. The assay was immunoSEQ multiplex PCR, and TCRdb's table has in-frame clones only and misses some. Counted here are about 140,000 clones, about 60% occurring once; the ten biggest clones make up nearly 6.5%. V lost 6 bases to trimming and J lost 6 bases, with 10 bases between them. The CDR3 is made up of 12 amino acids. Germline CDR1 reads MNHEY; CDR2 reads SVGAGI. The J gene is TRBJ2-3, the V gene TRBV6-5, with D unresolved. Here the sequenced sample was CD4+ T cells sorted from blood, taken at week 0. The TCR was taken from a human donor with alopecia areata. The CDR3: CASRKQGDTQYF. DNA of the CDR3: TGTGCCAGCAGGAAGCAAGGTGATACGCAGTATTTT.